This record concerns one TCR beta chain sequence. Its antigen is as yet unknown. Only in-frame clones appear in the TCRdb table, and some are missing; sequencing was by immunoSEQ multiplex PCR. Among approximately 69,000 clones listed, just over 90% were seen once. Patients had received no treatment within the previous three months. This CDR3 contains 13 residues. Trimming shortened V by 4 bases and J by 3 bases, and 11 bases separated the two germline ends. From germline, CDR1 is SQVTM and CDR2 ANQGSEA. This sample is drawn from a study of resident and recirculating memory T cells in vitiligo. Whole-study context: Genomic DNA was extracted from whole homogenized samples, with no cell sorting.

Study results and caveats: Non-conserved TCRs across sites and patients suggested distinct clones per lesion. Clonality differed among vitiligo lesions, with no unique dominant clone.

This sequence joins TRBV29-1 and TRBJ2-3, with D uncertain. The source material was blood. This receptor was identified in a male donor with vitiligo. The CDR3 sequence is CSVGPGTTDTQYF. The CDR3 nucleotides read TGCAGCGTTGGACCAGGTACAACAGATACGCAGTATTTT.